The present T cell receptor (beta chain) was sequenced within a study of blood T cell repertoires in COVID-19. Study context: The United States, Italy and Spain were the sources of the acute and convalescent COVID-19 samples. Sources were T cells, B-cell-depleted T cells, or PBMCs; the material itself was cDNA or gDNA.

In the original workflow: Reference gene primers were amplified, and this amplification served to estimate nucleated cell counts. The repertoire was sequenced with immunoSEQ multiplex PCR; TCRdb's copy has only in-frame clones and lacks some. V, J and clone size are taken as reported in that table, and D and trimming were inferred from the DNA itself. Among roughly 120,000 clones listed, approximately 87% were seen once. The germline V and J ends were trimmed by 5 bases and 7 bases, with 23 bases remaining between them. CDR3 length: 16 residues. CDR1 MDHEN and CDR2 SYDVKM come from the germline V gene. This clone occurred a few times.

The V call is TRBV28, the J call TRBJ1-2; possible D gene TRBD1, 5 bases. This TCR came from a woman aged 55-69 years with acute or convalescent COVID-19. The sample taken for sequencing was peripheral blood. This chain's CDR3 is CASSPETATVIGGYTF. Here the CDR3 DNA reads TGTGCCAGCAGTCCAGAGACAGCTACAGTGATCGGTGGCTACACCTTC.